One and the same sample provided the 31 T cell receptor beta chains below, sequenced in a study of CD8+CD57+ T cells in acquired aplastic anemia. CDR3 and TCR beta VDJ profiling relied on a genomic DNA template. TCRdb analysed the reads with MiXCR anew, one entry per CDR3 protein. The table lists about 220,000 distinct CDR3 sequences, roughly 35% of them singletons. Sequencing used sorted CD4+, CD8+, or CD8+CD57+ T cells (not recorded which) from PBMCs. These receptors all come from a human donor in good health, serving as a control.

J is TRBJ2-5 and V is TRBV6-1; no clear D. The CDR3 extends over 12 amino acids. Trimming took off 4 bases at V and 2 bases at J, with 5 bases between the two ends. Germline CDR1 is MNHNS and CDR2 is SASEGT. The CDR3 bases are TGTGCCAGCAGTGTCAGTCAAGAGACCCAGTACTTC. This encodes CASSVSQETQYF.

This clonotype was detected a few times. CDR3 sequence: CASSLWDRGNEQYF. The CDR3 coding sequence is TGCGCCAGCAGCTTGTGGGACAGGGGAAACGAGCAGTACTTC. The chain recombines TRBV5-1 with TRBJ2-7, with 10 bases identical to TRBD1. The CDR3 runs 14 residues. Germline lookup yields CDR1 SGHRS and CDR2 YFSETQ. V was clipped by 1 base and J by 5 bases; unmatched bases: 3.

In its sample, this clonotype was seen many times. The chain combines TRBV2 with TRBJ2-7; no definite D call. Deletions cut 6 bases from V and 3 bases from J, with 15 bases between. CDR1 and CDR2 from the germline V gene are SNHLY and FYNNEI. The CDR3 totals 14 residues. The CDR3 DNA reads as TGTGCCAGCAGGAAAACGGACGGAAACTACGAGCAGTACTTC. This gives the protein CASRKTDGNYEQYF.

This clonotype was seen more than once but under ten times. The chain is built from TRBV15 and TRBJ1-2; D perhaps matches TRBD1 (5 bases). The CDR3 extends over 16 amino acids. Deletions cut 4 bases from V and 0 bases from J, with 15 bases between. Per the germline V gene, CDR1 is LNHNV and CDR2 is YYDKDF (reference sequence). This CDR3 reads CATSTDPTGANYGYTF. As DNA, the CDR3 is TGTGCCACCAGCACAGATCCCACGGGGGCTAACTATGGCTACACCTTC.

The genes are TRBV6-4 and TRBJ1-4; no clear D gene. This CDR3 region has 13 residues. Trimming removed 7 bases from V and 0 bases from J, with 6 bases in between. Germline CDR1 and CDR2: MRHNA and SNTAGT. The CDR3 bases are TGTGCCAGCATGGTTGCAACTAATGAAAAACTGTTTTTT. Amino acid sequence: CASMVATNEKLFF.

The CDR3 reads CASGVLFSYNEQFF. CDR3 nucleotides: TGTGCCAGCGGGGTACTCTTTTCCTACAATGAGCAGTTCTTC. J is TRBJ2-1 and V is TRBV12-3 or TRBV12-4, with unresolved D. This CDR3 is built from 14 residues. The V gene lost 8 bases and the J gene lost 1 base, with 12 bases spanning the gap.

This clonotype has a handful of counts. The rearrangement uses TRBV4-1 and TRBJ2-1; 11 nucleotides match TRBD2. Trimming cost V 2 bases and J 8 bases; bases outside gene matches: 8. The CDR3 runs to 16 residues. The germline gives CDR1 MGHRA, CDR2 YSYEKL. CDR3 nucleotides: TGCGCCAGCAGCCAACCTACTAGCGGGAGTTACCATGAGCAGTTCTTC. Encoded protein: CASSQPTSGSYHEQFF.

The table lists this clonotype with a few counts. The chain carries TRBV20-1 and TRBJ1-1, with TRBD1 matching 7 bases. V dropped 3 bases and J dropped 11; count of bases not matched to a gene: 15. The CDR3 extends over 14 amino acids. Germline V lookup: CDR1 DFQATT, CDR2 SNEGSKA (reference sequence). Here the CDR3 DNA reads TGCAGTGCTAGTGGGCCTCAGGGGGAGGGAGACGCTTTCTTT. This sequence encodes CSASGPQGEGDAFF.

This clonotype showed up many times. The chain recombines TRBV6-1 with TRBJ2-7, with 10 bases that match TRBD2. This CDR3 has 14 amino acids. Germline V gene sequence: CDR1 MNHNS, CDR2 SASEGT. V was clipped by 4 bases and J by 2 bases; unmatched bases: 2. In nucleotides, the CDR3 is TGTGCCAGCAGTGGACTAGCGGGTACCTACGAGCAGTACTTC. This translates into CASSGLAGTYEQYF.

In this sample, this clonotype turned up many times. CDR3 DNA sequence: TGTGCCAGCAGCCTGGGGCTAGCGAGGGGTACGGACGAGCAGTACTTC. Its protein is CASSLGLARGTDEQYF. This chain joins TRBV7-9 and TRBJ2-7; D may be TRBD2 (6 bases). V lost 5 bases, J lost 5 bases, and 22 bases lay in between. Germline V gene data show CDR1 as SEHNR and CDR2 as FQNEAQ (reference sequence). The CDR3 totals 16 residues.

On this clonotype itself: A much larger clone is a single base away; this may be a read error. The CDR3: CASSRRQEETRYF. The CDR3 region has the DNA TGTGCCAGCAGCCGTAGACAGGAAGAGACCCGGTACTTC. The chain uses TRBV14 and TRBJ2-5, with D possibly TRBD1 on 6 matching bases. The length of the CDR3 is 13 residues. In germline, CDR1 is SGHDN, CDR2 FVKESK.

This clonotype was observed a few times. CDR3 sequence reads: CAVKQGNYGYTF. The CDR3 nucleotides are TGTGCCGTTAAACAGGGAAACTATGGCTACACCTTC. V usage is TRBV10-3 and J usage is TRBJ1-2, with a possible D match to TRBD1 (6 bases). The germline V gene has CDR1 ENHRY and CDR2 SYGVKD. This CDR3 has 12 residues. V lost 11 bases to trimming and J lost 2 bases, with 12 bases between them.

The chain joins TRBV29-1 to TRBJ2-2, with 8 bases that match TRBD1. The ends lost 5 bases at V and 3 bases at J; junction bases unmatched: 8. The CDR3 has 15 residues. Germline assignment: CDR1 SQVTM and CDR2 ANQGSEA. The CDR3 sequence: CSVTGHRGDTGELFF. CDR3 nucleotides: TGCAGCGTTACAGGGCACAGGGGGGACACCGGGGAGCTGTTTTTT.

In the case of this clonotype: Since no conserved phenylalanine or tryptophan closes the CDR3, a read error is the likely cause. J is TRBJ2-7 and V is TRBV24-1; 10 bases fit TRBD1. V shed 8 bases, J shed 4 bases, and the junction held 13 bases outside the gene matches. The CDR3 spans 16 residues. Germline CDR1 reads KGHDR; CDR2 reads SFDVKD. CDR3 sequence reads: CATNSPRQGAYYEQYL. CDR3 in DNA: TGTGCCACCAACTCCCCCCGACAGGGGGCGTATTACGAGCAGTACCTC.

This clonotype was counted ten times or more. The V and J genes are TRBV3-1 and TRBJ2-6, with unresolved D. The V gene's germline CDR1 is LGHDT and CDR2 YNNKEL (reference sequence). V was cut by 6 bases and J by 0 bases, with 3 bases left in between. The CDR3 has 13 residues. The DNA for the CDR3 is TGTGCCAGCAGGCTCTCTGGGGCCAACGTCCTGACTTTC. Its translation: CASRLSGANVLTF. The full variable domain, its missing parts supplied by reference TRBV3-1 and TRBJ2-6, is DTAVSQTPKYLVTQMGNDKSIKCEQNLGHDTMYWYKQDSKKFLKIMFSYNNKELIINETVPNRFSPKSPDKAHLNLHINSLELGDSAVYFCASRLSGANVLTFGAGSRLTVL.

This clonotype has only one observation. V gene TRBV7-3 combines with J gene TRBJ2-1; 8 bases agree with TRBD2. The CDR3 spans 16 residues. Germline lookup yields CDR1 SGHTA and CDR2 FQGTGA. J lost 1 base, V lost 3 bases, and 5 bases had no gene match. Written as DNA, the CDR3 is TGTGCCAGCAGCTTGGGGCGGGGGGTATCCTACAATGAGCAGTTCTTC. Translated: CASSLGRGVSYNEQFF.

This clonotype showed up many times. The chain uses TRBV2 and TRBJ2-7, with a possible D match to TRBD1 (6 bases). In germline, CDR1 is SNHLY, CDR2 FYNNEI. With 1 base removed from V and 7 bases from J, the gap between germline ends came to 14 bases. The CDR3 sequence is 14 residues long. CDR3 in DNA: TGTGCCAGCAGTGAAGGGGGGCCCCCCCAGGAGCAGTACTTC. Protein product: CASSEGGPPQEQYF. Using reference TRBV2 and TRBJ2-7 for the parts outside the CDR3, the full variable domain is EPEVTQTPSHQVTQMGQEVILRCVPISNHLYFYWYRQILGQKVEFLVSFYNNEISEKSEIFDDQFSVERPDGSNFTLKIRSTKLEDSAMYFCASSEGGPPQEQYFGPGTRLTVT.

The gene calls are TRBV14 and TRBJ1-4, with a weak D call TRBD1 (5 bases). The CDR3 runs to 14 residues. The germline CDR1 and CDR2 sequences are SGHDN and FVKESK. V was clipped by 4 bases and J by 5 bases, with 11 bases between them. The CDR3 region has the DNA TGTGCCAGCAGCCGGGGCAGATCAAATGAAAAACTGTTTTTT. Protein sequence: CASSRGRSNEKLFF.

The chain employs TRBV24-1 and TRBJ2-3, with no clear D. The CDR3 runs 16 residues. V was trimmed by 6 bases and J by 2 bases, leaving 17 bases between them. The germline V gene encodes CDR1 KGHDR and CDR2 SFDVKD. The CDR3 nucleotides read TGTGCCACCAGTTATTGGAAGCCGCGGTCCACAGATACGCAGTATTTT. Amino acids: CATSYWKPRSTDTQYF.

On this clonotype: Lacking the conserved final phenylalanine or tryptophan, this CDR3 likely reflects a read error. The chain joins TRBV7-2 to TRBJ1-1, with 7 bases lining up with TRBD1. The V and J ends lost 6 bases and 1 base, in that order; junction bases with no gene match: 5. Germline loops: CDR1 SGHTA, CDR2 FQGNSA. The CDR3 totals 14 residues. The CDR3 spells CASRTGSSNTEAFS. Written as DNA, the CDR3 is TGTGCCAGCAGGACAGGGTCGTCGAACACTGAAGCTTTCTCT.

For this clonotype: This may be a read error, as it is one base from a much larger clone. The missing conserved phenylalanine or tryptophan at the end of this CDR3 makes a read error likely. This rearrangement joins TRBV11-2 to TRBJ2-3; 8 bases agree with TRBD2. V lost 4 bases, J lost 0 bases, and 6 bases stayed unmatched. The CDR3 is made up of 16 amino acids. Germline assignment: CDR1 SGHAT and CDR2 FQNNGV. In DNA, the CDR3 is TGTGCCAGCAGCTCTATAGCGGGACAAAGCACAGATACGCAGTATCTT. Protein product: CASSSIAGQSTDTQYL.

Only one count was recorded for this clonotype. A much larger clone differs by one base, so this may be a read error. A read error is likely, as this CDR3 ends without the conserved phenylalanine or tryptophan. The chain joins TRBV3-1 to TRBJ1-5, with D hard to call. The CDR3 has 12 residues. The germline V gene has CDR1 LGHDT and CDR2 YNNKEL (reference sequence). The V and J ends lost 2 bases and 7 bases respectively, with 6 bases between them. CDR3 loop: CASSQTGQPQHS. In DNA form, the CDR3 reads TGTGCCAGCAGCCAAACGGGACAGCCCCAGCATTCT.

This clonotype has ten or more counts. CDR3 bases: TGTGCCAGTAGTATGGTAGCGGGGGGCTCGGAGCAGTTCTTC. It encodes CASSMVAGGSEQFF. The chain recombines TRBV19 with TRBJ2-1, with 10 bases lining up with TRBD2. The CDR3 is 14 residues long. Trimming took 3 bases from V and 10 from J; bases not matched to a gene: 6. Germline lookup yields CDR1 LNHDA and CDR2 SQIVND (reference sequence).

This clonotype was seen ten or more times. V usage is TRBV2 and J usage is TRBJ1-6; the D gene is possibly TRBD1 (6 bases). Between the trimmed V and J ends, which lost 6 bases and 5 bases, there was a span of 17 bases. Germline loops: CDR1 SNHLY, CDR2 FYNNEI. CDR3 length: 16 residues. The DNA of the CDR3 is TGTGCCAGCAGCGCGTGGGGGGGCAGCAATAATTCACCCCTCCACTTT. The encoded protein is CASSAWGGSNNSPLHF. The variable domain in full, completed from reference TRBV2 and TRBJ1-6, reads EPEVTQTPSHQVTQMGQEVILRCVPISNHLYFYWYRQILGQKVEFLVSFYNNEISEKSEIFDDQFSVERPDGSNFTLKIRSTKLEDSAMYFCASSAWGGSNNSPLHFGNGTRLTVT.

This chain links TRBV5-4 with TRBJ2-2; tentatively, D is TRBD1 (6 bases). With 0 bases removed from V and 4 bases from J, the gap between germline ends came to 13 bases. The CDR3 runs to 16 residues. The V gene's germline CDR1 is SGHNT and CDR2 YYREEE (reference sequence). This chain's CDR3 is CASSLGDQGTTGELFF. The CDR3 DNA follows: TGTGCCAGCAGCTTGGGGGACCAGGGGACCACCGGGGAGCTGTTTTTT.

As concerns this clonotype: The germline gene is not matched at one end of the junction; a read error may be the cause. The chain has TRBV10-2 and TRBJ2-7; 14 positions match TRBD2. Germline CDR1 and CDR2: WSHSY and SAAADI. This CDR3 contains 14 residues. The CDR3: CASSAGTSGGPQRF. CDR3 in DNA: TGCGCCAGCAGTGCCGGGACTAGCGGGGGCCCTCAACGCTTC.

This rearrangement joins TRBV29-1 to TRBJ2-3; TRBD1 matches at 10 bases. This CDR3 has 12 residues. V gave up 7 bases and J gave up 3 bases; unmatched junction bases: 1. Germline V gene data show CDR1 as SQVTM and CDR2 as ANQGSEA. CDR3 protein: CSGQGATDTQYF. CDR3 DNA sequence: TGCAGCGGACAGGGGGCTACAGATACGCAGTATTTT.

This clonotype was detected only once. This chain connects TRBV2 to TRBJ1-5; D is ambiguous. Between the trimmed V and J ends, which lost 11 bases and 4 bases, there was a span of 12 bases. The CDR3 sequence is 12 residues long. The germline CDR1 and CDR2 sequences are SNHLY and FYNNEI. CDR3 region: CAASAANQPQHF. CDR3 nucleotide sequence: TGTGCCGCCAGTGCCGCGAATCAGCCCCAGCATTTT. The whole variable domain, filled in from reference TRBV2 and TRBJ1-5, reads EPEVTQTPSHQVTQMGQEVILRCVPISNHLYFYWYRQILGQKVEFLVSFYNNEISEKSEIFDDQFSVERPDGSNFTLKIRSTKLEDSAMYFCAASAANQPQHFGDGTRLSIL.

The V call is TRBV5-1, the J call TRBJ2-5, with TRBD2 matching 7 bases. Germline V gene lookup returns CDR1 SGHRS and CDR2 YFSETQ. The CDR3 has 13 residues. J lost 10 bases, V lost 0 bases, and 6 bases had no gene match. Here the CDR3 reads CASSLVGGGFQYF. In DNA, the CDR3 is TGCGCCAGCAGCTTGGTCGGCGGGGGATTCCAGTACTTC.

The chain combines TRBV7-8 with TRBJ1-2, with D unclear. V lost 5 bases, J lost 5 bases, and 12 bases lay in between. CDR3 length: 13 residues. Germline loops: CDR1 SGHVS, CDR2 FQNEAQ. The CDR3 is CASSREQLYGYTF. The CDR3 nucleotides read TGTGCCAGCAGCCGCGAGCAACTATATGGCTACACCTTC.

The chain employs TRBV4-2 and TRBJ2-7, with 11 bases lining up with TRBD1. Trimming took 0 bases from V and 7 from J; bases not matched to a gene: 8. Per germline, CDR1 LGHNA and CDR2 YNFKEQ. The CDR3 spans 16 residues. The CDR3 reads CASSQDPGTGGREQYF. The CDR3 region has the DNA TGTGCCAGCAGCCAAGATCCGGGGACAGGGGGAAGGGAGCAGTACTTC.